The text below deals with one TCR beta chain. Germline V CDR1 and CDR2: MDHEN, SYDVKM. V lost 10 bases and J lost 3, with 15 bases in between. This CDR3 has 13 amino acids. The data belong to a study of blood T cell repertoires in COVID-19. In the study overall: PBMCs, B-cell-depleted T cells, or T cells provided the cDNA or gDNA that made up the material.

As originally analysed: Researchers report that nucleated cell counts were estimated from reference gene primer amplification. The table came from immunoSEQ multiplex PCR; TCRdb's copy has only in-frame clones and leaves some out. V and J calls and clone size follow that table, whereas D and trimming were derived from the DNA. The sample holds 95,000 to 150,000 clones, about four fifths seen once. The sequence was obtained from a man aged 60 to 69 with active or convalescent COVID-19. Material: peripheral blood. The chain links TRBV28 to TRBJ1-1; tentatively, D is TRBD1 (6 bases). The CDR3 here is CATKGGGDTEAFF. In DNA form, the CDR3 reads TGTGCCACTAAAGGGGGTGGGGACACTGAAGCTTTCTTT.